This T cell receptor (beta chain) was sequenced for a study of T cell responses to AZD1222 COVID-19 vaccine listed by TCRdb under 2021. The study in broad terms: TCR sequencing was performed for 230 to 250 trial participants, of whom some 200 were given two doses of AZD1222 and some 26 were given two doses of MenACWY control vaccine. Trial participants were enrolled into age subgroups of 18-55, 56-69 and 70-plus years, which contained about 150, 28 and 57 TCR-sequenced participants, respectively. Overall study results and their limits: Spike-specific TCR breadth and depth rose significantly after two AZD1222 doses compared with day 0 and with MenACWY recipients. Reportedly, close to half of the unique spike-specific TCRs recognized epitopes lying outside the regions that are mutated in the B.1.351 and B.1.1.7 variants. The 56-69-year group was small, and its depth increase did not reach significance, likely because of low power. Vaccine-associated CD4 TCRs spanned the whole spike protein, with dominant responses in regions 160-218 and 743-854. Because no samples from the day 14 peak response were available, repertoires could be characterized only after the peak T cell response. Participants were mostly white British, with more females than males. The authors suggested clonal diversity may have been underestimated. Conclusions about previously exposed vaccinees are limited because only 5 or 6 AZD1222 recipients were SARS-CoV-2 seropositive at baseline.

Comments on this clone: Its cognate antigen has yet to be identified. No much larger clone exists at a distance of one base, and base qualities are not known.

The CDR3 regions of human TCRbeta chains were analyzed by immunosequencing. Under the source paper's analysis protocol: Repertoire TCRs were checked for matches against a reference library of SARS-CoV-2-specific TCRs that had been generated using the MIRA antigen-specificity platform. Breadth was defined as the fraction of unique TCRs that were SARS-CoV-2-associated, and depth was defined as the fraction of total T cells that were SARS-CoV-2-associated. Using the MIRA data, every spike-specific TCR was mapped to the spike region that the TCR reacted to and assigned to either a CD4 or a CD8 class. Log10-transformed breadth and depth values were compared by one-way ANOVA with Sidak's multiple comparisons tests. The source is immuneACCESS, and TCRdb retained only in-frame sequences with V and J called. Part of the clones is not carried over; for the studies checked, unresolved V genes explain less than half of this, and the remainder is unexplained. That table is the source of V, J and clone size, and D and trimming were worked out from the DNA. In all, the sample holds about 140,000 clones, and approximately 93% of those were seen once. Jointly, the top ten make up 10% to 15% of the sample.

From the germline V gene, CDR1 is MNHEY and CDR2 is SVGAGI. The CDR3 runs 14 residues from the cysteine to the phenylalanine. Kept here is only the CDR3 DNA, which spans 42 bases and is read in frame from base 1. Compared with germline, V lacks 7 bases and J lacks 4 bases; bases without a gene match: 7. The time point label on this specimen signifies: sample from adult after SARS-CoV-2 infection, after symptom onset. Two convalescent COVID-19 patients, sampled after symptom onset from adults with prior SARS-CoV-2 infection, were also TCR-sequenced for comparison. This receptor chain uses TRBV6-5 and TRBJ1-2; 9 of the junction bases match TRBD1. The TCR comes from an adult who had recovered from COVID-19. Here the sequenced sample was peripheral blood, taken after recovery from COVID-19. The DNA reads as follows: TGTGCCAGCACCGAGACAGGGGGGATCTATGGCTACACCTTC. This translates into CASTETGGIYGYTF.